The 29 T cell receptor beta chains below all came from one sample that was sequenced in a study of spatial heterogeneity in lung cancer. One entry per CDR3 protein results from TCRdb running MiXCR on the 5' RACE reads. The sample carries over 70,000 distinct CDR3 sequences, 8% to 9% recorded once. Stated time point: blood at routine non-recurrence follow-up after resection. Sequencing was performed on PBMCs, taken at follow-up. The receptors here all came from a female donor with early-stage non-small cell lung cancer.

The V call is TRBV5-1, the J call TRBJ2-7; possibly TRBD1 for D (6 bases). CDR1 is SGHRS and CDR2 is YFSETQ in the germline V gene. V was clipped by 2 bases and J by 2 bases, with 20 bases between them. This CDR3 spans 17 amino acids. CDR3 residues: CASSFQAAPGQPYEQYF. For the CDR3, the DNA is TGCGCCAGCAGCTTTCAGGCGGCCCCGGGACAACCCTACGAGCAGTACTTC.

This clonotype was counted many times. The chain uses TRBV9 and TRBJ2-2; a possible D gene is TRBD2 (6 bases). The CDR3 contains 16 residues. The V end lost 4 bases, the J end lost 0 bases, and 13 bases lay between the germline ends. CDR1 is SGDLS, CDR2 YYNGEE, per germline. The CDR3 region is CASSLRGNPNTGELFF. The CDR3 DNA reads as TGTGCCAGCAGCCTTCGCGGGAATCCGAACACCGGGGAGCTGTTTTTT.

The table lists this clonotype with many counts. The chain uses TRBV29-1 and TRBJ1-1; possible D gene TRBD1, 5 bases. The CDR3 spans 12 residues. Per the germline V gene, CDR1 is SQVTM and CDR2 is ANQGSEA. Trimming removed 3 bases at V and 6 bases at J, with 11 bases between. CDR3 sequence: CSVEGGVPEAFF. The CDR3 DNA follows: TGCAGCGTTGAGGGGGGGGTCCCTGAAGCTTTCTTT.

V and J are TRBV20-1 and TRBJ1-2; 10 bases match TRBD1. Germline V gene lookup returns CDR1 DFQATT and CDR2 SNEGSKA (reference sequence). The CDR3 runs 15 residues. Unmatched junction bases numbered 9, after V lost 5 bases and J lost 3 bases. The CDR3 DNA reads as TGCAGTGCTCCGGGACAGGGGTCTAAGGACTATGGCTACACCTTC. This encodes CSAPGQGSKDYGYTF.

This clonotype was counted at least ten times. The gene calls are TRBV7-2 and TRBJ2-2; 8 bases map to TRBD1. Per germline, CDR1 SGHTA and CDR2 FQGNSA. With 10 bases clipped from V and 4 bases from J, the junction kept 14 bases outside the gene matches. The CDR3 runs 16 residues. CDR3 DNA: TGTGCCAACCCGATCCCGGCAGGGGGCATCACCGGGGAGCTGTTTTTT. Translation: CANPIPAGGITGELFF. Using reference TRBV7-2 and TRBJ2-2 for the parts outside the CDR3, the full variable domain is GAGVSQSPSNKVTEKGKDVELRCDPISGHTALYWYRQSLGQGLEFLIYFQGNSAPDKSGLPSDRFSAERTGGSVSTLTIQRTQQEDSAVYLCANPIPAGGITGELFFGEGSRLTVL.

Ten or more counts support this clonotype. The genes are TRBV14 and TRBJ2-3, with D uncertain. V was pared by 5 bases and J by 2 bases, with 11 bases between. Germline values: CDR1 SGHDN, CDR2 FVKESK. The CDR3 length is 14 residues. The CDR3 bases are TGTGCCAGCAGCAACGGCGACTCCACAGATACGCAGTATTTT. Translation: CASSNGDSTDTQYF.

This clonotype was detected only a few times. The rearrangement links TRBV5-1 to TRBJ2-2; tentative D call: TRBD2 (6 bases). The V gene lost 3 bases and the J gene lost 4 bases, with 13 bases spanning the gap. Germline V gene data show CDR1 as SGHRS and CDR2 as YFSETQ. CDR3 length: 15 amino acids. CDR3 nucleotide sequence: TGCGCCAGCAGCTCCGGAGGGCCGGTCACCGGGGAGCTGTTTTTT. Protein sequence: CASSSGGPVTGELFF.

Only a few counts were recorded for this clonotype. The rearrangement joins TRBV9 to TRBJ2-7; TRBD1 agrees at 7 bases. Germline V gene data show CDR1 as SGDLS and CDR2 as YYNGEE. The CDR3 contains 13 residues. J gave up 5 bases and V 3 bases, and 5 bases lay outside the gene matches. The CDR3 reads CASSAGTEHEQYF. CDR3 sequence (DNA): TGTGCCAGCAGCGCAGGGACAGAACACGAGCAGTACTTC.

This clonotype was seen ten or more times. The CDR3 DNA reads as TGCAGCGTTGAATTCTTAGGGGGAGGTGAGCAGTTCTTC. Translating it yields CSVEFLGGGEQFF. V and J are TRBV29-1 and TRBJ2-1; possibly TRBD1 or TRBD2 for D (6 bases each). CDR3 length equals 13 residues. V was cut by 2 bases and J by 9 bases, with 14 bases left in between. Germline CDR1 and CDR2: SQVTM and ANQGSEA.

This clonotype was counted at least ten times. CDR3 loop: CASSQPDRKGELFF. CDR3 in DNA: TGCGCCAGCAGCCAACCAGACAGGAAAGGGGAGCTGTTTTTT. The chain carries TRBV5-1 and TRBJ2-2, with D possibly TRBD1 on 6 matching bases. Trimming shortened V by 4 bases and J by 8 bases, and 15 bases separated the two germline ends. This CDR3 is built from 14 residues. Germline V gene data show CDR1 as SGHRS and CDR2 as YFSETQ. The full variable domain, completed using reference TRBV5-1 and TRBJ2-2, is KAGVTQTPRYLIKTRGQQVTLSCSPISGHRSVSWYQQTPGQGLQFLFEYFSETQRNKGNFPGRFSGRQFSNSRSEMNVSTLELGDSALYLCASSQPDRKGELFFGEGSRLTVL.

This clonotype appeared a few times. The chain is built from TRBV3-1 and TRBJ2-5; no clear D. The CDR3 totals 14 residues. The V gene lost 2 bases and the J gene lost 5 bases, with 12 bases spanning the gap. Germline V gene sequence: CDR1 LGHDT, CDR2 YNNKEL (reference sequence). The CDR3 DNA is TGTGCCAGCAGCCAACTTACCGGTCGGGAGACCCAGTACTTC. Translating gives CASSQLTGRETQYF.

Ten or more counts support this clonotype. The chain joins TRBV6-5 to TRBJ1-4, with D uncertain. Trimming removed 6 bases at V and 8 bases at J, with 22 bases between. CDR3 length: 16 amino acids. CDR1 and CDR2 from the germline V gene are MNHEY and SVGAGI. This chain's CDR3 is CASRKFTILHREKLFF. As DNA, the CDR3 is TGTGCCAGCAGAAAATTTACCATCCTGCATCGGGAAAAACTGTTTTTT.

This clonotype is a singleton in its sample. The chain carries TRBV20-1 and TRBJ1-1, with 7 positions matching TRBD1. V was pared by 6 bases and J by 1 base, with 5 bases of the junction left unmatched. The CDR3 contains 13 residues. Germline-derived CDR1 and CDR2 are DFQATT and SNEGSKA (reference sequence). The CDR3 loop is CSAPDRTNTEAFF. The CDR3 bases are TGCAGTGCCCCGGACAGGACGAACACTGAAGCTTTCTTT.

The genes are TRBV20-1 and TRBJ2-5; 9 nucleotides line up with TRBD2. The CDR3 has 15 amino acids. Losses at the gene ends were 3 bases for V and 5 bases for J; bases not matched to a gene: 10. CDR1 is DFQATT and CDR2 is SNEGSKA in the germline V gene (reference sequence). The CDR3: CSASDPAGGTETQYF. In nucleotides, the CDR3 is TGCAGTGCTAGTGATCCAGCGGGAGGCACGGAGACCCAGTACTTC.

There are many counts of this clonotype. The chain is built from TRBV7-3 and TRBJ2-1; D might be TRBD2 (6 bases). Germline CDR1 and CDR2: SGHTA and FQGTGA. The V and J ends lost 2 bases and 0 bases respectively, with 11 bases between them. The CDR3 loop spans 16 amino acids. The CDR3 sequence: CASSLGGKSSYNEQFF. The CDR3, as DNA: TGTGCCAGCAGCTTAGGCGGGAAGTCCTCCTACAATGAGCAGTTCTTC. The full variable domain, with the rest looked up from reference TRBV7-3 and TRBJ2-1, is GAGVSQTPSNKVTEKGKYVELRCDPISGHTALYWYRQSLGQGPEFLIYFQGTGAADDSGLPNDRFFAVRPEGSVSTLKIQRTERGDSAVYLCASSLGGKSSYNEQFFGPGTRLTVL.

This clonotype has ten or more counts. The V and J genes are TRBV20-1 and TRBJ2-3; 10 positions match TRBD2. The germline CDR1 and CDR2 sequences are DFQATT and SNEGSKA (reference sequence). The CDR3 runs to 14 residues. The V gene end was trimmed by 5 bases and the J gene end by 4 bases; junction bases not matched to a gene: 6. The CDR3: CSAPLSGRPDTQYF. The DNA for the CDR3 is TGCAGTGCTCCCCTTAGCGGGAGGCCAGATACGCAGTATTTT.

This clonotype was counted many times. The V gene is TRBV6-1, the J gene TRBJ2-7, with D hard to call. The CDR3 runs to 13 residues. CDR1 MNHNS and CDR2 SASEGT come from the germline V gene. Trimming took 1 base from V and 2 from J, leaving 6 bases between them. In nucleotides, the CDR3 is TGTGCCAGCAGTGAAGGACATACCTACGAGCAGTACTTC. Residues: CASSEGHTYEQYF.

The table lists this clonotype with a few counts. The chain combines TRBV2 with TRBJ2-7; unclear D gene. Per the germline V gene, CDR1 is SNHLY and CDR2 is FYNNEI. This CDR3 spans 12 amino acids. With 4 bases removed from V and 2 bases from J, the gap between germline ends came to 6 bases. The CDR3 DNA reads TGTGCCAGCAGTGTAGGGCCCTACGAGCAGTACTTC. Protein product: CASSVGPYEQYF.

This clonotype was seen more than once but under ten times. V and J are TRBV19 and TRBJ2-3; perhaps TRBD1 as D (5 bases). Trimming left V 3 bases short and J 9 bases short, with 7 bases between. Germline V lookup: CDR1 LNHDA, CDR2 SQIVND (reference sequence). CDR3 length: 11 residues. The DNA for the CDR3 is TGTGCCAGTAGTATCCAGGGCACGCAGTATTTT. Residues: CASSIQGTQYF. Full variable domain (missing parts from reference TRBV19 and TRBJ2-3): DGGITQSPKYLFRKEGQNVTLSCEQNLNHDAMYWYRQDPGQGLRLIYYSQIVNDFQKGDIAEGYSVSREKKESFPLTVTSAQKNPTAFYLCASSIQGTQYFGPGTRLTVL.

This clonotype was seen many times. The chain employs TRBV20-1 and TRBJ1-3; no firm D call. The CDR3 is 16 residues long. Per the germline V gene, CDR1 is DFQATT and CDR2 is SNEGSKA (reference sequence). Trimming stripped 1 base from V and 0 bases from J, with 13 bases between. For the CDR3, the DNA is TGCAGTGCTAGAGTCCCTGTGTACAGCTCTGGAAACACCATATATTTT. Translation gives CSARVPVYSSGNTIYF.

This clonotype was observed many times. Here the CDR3 reads CSVETLYGYTF. CDR3 bases: TGCAGCGTTGAAACACTCTATGGCTACACCTTC. The J gene is TRBJ1-2, the V gene TRBV29-1; D is unresolved. V lost 2 bases and J lost 4, with 5 bases in between. Germline CDR1 and CDR2: SQVTM and ANQGSEA. The CDR3 is 11 residues long.

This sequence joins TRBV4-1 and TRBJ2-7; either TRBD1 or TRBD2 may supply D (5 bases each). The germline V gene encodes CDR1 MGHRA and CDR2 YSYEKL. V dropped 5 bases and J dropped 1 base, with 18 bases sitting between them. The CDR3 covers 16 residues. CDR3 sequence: CASSRGATEPSYEQYF. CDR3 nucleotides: TGCGCCAGCAGCAGAGGGGCGACGGAGCCATCCTACGAGCAGTACTTC.

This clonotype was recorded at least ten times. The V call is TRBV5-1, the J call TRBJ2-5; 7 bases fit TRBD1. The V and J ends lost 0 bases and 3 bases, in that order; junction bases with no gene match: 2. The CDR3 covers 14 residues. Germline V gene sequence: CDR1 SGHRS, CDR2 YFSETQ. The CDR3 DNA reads TGCGCCAGCAGCTTGGGACAGGGAGAAGAGACCCAGTACTTC. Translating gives CASSLGQGEETQYF.

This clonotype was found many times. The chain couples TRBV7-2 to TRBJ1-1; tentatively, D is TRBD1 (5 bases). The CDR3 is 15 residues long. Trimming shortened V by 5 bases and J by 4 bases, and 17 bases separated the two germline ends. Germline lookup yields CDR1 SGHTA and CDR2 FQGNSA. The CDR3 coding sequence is TGTGCCAGCAGCCCCTTAGGACCCGGGGGCACTGAAGCTTTCTTT. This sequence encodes CASSPLGPGGTEAFF.

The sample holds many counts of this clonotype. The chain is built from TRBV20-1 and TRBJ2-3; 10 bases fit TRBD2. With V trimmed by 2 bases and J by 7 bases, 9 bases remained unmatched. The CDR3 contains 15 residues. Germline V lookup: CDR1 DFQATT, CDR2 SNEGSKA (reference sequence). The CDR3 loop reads CSARRASGSRNTQYF. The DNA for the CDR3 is TGCAGTGCTAGAAGGGCTAGCGGGAGTAGAAATACGCAGTATTTT.

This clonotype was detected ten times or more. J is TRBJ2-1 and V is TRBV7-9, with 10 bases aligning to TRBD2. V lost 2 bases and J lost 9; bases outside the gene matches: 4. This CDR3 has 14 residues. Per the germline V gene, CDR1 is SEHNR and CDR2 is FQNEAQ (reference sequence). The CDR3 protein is CASSLLAGAGEQFF. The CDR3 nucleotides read TGTGCCAGCAGCTTACTAGCGGGAGCGGGTGAGCAGTTCTTC.

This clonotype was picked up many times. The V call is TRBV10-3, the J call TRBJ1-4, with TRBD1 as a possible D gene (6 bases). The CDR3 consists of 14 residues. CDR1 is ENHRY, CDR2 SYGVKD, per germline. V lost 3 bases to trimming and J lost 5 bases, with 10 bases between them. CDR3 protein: CAISERDKNEKLFF. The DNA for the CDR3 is TGTGCCATCAGTGAAAGGGACAAGAATGAAAAACTGTTTTTT.

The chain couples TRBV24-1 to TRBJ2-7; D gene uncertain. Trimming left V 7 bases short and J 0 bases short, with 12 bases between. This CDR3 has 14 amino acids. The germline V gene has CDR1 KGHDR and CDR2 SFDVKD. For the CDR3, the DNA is TGTGCCACCAGCGACGGGCTACCCTCCTACGAGCAGTACTTC. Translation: CATSDGLPSYEQYF.

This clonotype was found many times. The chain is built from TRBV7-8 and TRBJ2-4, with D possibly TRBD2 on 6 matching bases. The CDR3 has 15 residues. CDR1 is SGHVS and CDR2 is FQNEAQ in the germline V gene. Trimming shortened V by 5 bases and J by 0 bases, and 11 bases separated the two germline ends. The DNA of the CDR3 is TGTGCCAGCAGCAACCGGGAGCTAGCCAAAAACATTCAGTACTTC. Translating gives CASSNRELAKNIQYF.